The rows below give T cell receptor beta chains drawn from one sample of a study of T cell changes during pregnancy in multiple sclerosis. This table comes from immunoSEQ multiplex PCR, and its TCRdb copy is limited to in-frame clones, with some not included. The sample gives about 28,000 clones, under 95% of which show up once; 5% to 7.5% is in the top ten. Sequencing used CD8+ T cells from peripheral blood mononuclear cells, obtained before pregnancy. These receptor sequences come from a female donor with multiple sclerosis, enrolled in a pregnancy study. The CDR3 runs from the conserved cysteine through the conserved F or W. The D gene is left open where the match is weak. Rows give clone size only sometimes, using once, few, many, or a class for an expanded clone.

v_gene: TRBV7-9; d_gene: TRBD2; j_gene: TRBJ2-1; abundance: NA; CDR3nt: TGTGCCAGCAGCTTACTCGCGGGAGGCAATGAGCAGTTCTTC; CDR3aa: CASSLLAGGNEQFF
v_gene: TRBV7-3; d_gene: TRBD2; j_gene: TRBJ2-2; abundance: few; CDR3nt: TGTGCCAGCAGCTTAATGGCGGAGACTAGCGGGAGGGCCCCCGGGGAGCTGTTTTTT; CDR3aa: CASSLMAETSGRAPGELFF
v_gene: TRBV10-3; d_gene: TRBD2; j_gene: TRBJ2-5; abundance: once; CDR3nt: TGTGCCGCCAAAGGAGCGGGGGGGCAAGAGACCCAGTACTTC; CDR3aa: CAAKGAGGQETQYF
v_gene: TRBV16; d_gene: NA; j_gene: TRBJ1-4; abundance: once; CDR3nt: TGTGCCAGCAGCCAATTCGGTAATGAAAAACTGTTTTTT; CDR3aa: CASSQFGNEKLFF
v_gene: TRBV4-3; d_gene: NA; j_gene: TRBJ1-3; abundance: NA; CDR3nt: TGCGCCAGCAGCCAAGACAGGGCCTCGGGAAACACCATATATTTT; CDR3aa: CASSQDRASGNTIYF
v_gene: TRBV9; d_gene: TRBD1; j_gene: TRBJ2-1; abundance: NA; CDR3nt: TGTGCCAGCAGCGTAGAGGACAGGGAGGTGAATGAGCAGTTCTTC; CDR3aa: CASSVEDREVNEQFF
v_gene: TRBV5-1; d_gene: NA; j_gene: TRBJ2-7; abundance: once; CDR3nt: TGCGCCAGCAGCTTGGCGGAGAGAGGGTTGTACTACGAGCAGTACTTC; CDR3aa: CASSLAERGLYYEQYF
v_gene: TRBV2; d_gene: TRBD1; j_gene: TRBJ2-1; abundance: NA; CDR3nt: TGTGCCAGCAGTGTTTTCAGGGGGCTCGATGAGCAGTTCTTC; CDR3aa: CASSVFRGLDEQFF
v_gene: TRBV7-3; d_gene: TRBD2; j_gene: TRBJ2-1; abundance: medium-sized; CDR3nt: TGTGCCAGCAGCTCTGGCGGGAGCAATGAGCAGTTCTTC; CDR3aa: CASSSGGSNEQFF
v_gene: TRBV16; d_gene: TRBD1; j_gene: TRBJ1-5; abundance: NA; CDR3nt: TGTGCCAGCAGCCAATTAACAGGGGCCTATAGCAATCAGCCCCAGCATTTT; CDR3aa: CASSQLTGAYSNQPQHF
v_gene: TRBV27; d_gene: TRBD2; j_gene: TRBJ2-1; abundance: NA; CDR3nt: TGTGCCAGCAGTTTCCTTCCTAGCGGGAGGAATGAGCAGTTCTTC; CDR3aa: CASSFLPSGRNEQFF
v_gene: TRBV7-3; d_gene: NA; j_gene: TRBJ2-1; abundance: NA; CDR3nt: TGTGCCAGCAGCTTAATGGGGCCTATCCTCACTAACTCCTACAATGAGCAGTTCTTC; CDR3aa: CASSLMGPILTNSYNEQFF
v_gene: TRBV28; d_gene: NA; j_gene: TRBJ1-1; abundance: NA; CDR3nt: TGTGCCAGCAGTCCAGCCAGGGTTGACACTGAAGCTTTCTTT; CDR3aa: CASSPARVDTEAFF
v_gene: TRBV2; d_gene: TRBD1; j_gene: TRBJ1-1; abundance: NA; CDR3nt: TGTGCCAGCACCAGGGGGTTCCTTGAAGCTTTCTTT; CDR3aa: CASTRGFLEAFF
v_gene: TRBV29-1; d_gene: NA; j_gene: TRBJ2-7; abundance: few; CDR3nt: TGCAGCGTGAAGGAGGGGCTCTCCTACGAGCAGTACTTC; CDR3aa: CSVKEGLSYEQYF
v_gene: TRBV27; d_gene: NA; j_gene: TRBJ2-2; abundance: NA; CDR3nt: TGTGCCAGCAGTTGGATTAGCGAGGGCACCGGGGAGCTGTTTTTT; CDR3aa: CASSWISEGTGELFF
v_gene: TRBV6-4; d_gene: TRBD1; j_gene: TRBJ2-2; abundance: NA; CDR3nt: TGTGCCAGCAGTGACCCGACAGGGGTTAGAGAAGTGAACACCGGGGAGCTGTTTTTT; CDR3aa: CASSDPTGVREVNTGELFF
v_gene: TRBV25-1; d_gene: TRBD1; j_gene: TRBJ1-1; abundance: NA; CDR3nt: TGTGCCAGCAGTCCCGGGACAGGGGTTCTTGGCACTGAAGCTTTCTTT; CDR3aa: CASSPGTGVLGTEAFF
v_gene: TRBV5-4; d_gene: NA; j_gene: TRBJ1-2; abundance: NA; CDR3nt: TGTGCCAGCAGCTTTAATTCGGGGGGGGGCTATGGCTACACCTTC; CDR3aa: CASSFNSGGGYGYTF
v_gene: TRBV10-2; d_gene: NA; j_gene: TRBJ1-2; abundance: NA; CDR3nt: TGCGCCAGCAGTGAGTCGGGGCAGGCTGGCTACACCTTC; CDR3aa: CASSESGQAGYTF
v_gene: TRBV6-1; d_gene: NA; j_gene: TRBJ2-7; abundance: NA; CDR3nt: TGTGCCAGCAGTGTCCAGAGAACTAGCCCTAGCTACGAGCAGTACTTC; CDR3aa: CASSVQRTSPSYEQYF
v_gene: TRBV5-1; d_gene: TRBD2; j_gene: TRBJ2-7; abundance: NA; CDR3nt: TGCGCCAGCAGCTTGGCTCGTAGCGGGGGGACCTACGAGCAGTACTTC; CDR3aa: CASSLARSGGTYEQYF
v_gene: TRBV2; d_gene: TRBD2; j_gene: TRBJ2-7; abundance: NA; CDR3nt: TGTGCCAGCAGTGAAGGTGGGACTAGCGTCTACGAGCAGTACTTC; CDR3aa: CASSEGGTSVYEQYF
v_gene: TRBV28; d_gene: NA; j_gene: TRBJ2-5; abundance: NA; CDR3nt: TGTGCCAGCAGTTTAAAGGGGGACTATATACAAGAGACCCAGTACTTC; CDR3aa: CASSLKGDYIQETQYF
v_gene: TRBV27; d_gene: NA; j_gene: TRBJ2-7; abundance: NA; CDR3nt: TGTGCCAGCAGTCCTGATCCCCTGGGCCGAGGAGGCGAGCAGTACTTC; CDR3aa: CASSPDPLGRGGEQYF
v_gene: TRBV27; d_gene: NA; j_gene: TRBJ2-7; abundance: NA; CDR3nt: TGTGCCAGCAGTTTACACGAGGGTGCAGGGGAGACCTTC; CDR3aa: CASSLHEGAGETF